This T cell receptor beta chain was found in a study of shared clonotypes between healthy human individuals. CDR3 size: 11 residues. Trimming stripped 3 bases from V and 7 bases from J, with 6 bases between. CDR1 MGHDK and CDR2 SYGVNS come from the germline V gene. Sequencing was performed with immunoSEQ multiplex PCR; in TCRdb, only in-frame clones are kept and a portion is missing. The sample has roughly 1,600,000 clones, roughly 98.5% seen once. The chain uses TRBV25-1 and TRBJ1-1; D gene unclear. The sequencing input was naive CD4+ T cells sorted from blood. Subset given: CD45RA+ positively selected. The clonotype originates from a man in his thirties or forties in good health. CDR3 protein: CASSDWDEAFF. The CDR3 DNA follows: TGTGCCAGCAGTGATTGGGATGAAGCTTTCTTT.